Described below is a single T cell receptor (beta chain) sequence and its context. Its specificity is not known. The sample belongs to a study of cytomegalovirus exposure and HLA in healthy donors. The study ran its PCR with 60 Vbeta and 13 Jbeta primers. The repertoire was sequenced with immunoSEQ multiplex PCR; TCRdb's copy has only in-frame clones and lacks some. The data hold around 160,000 clones, with roughly 79% observed a single time. Healthy donors of bone marrow made up the group. This CDR3 is 14 amino acids long. V lost 7 bases and J lost 0; bases outside the gene matches: 4. Germline values: CDR1 MNHNS, CDR2 SASEGT. Study-level findings and limits: A later analysis appeared to link common viral pathogens to several of the most significant clusters. For presence/absence analyses, sequencing depth was assumed to be roughly uniform across donors.

The V call is TRBV6-1, the J call TRBJ1-1, with 8 bases aligning to TRBD1. Sequencing was done on a sample of PBMCs. This sequence was found in a man in his forties or fifties in good health and CMV-seropositive. The CDR3 sequence: CASTQGQVNTEAFF. CDR3 nucleotides: TGTGCCAGCACACAGGGACAGGTGAACACTGAAGCTTTCTTT.